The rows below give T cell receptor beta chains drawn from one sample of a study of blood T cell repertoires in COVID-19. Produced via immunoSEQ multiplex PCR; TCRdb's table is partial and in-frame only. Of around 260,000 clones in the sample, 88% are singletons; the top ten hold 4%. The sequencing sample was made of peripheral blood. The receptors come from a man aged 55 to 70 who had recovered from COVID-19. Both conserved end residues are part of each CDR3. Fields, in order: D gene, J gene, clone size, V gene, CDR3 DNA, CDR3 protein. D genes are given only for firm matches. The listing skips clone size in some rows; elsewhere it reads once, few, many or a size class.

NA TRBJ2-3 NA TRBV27 TGTGCCAGCAGTTTACGGGGAGTGGGCACAGATACGCAGTATTTT CASSLRGVGTDTQYF
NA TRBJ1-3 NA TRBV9 TGTGCCAGCAGCGTTTCGGGGTCTTCGGGAAACACCATATATTTT CASSVSGSSGNTIYF
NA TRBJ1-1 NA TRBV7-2 TGTGCCAGCAGCTTAGGGCCTCAGCCGGGAAGGGAAGCTTTCTTT CASSLGPQPGREAFF
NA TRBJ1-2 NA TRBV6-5 TGTGCCAGCAGACCAGGACGGGGCTATGGCTACACCTTC CASRPGRGYGYTF
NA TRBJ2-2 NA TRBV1 TGCACCAGCAGCCAACTCCCCTCCGGTAGCGGGGGGGCCGGGGAGCTGTTTTTT CTSSQLPSGSGGAGELFF
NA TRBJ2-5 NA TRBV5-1 TGCGCCAGCAGCCTCTCTACAGGGAGAGAGACCCAGTACTTC CASSLSTGRETQYF
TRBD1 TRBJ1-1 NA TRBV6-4 TGTGCCAGCAGTGGCCGGGACAGGGGTAAAACTTTCTTT CASSGRDRGKTFF
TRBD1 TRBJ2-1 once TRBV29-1 TGCAGCGGCGAAGGGACAGACTACAATGAGCAGTTCTTC CSGEGTDYNEQFF
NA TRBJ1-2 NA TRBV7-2 TGTGCCAGCAGAAAAGAGGGGGTTATCTATGGCTACACCTTC CASRKEGVIYGYTF
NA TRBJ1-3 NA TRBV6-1 TGTGCCAGCAGTGACAGGATCTCTGGAAACACCATATATTTT CASSDRISGNTIYF
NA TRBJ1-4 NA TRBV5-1 TGCGCCAGCAGCACGGGACTTCAAGGAACTAATGAAAAACTGTTTTTT CASSTGLQGTNEKLFF
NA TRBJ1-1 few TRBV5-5 TGTGCCAGCAGCTTCCAAGACGGTGTTCAGGGAAGAATGAACACTGAAGCTTTCTTT CASSFQDGVQGRMNTEAFF
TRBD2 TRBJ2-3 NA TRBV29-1 TGCAGCGTTGGAGTAGCGGGGCACACAGATACGCAGTATTTT CSVGVAGHTDTQYF
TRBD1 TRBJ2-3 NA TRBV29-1 TGCAGCGTTCTTCTTCTGGACAGGGTCACAGATACGCAGTATTTT CSVLLLDRVTDTQYF
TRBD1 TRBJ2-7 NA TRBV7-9 TGTGCCAGCAGCTTAGCAGGGGGCAACGAGCAGTACTTC CASSLAGGNEQYF
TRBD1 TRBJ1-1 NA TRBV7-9 TGTGCCAGCAGCTTAGACGGGACAGGGCATCGTTGGACTGAAGCTTTCTTT CASSLDGTGHRWTEAFF
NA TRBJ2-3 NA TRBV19 TGTGCCAGTAGTATCCGGCAGACTAGCACAGATACGCAGTATTTT CASSIRQTSTDTQYF
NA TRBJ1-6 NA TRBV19 TGTGCCAGTAGTGTCAGGGCTCAAGTGGCTTCACCCCTCCACTTT CASSVRAQVASPLHF
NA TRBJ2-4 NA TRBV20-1 TGCAGTGCGGAGGGCAAAAACATTCAGTACTTC CSAEGKNIQYF
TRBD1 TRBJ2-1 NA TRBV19 TGTGCCAGTAGTATCCGGGACAGGGGTGGCAATGAGCAGTTCTTC CASSIRDRGGNEQFF
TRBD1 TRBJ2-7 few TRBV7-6 TGTGCCAGCAGCCAGGGGGCCGCCTCCTACGAGCAGTACTTC CASSQGAASYEQYF
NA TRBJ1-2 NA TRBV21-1 TGTGCCAGCAGCAAAGCGGAGGCCCGTGACACCTTC CASSKAEARDTF
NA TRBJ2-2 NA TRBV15 TGTGCCACCAGCAGCCCGAGGACAGAAGACGGGGAGCTGTTTTTT CATSSPRTEDGELFF
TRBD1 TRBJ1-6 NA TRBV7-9 TGTGCCAGCAGCTTGGGACAGGGGTTCTATAATTCACCCCTCCACTTT CASSLGQGFYNSPLHF
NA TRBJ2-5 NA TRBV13 TGTGCCAGCAGCTCGGGGGGCGCAGAAATAGAGACCCAGTACTTC CASSSGGAEIETQYF
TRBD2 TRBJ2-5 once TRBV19 TGTGCCAGTAGTATGATTAGCGGGGGCCCAGAGACCCAGTACTTC CASSMISGGPETQYF
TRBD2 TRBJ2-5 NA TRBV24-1 TGTGCCACCAGTGATTTTCCTAGCGGGGGGGCCGAGACCCAGTACTTC CATSDFPSGGAETQYF
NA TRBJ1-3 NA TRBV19 TGTGCCAGTAAATCCCGGGTCCCGAGCTCTGGAAACACCATATATTTT CASKSRVPSSGNTIYF
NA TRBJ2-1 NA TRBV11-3 TGTGCCAGCAGCGGCGGGCTGGGGGGCTCCTACAATGAGCAGTTCTTC CASSGGLGGSYNEQFF
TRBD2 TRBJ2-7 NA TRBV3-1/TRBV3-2 TGTGCCAGCAGCCAGGGTAGCGGGGGGCCCTCCTACGAGCAGTACTTC CASSQGSGGPSYEQYF
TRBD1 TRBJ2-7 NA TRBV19 TGTGCCAGTAGTATCTCCGGGACAGGGACCAACGAGCAGTACTTC CASSISGTGTNEQYF
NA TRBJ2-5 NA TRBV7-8 TGTGCCAGCAGCTTAGGGAAGGAGAGGGCCCAGTACTTC CASSLGKERAQYF
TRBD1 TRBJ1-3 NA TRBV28 TGTGCCAGCGGGCCTGCGGGGACAGGCGGAAACACCATATATTTT CASGPAGTGGNTIYF
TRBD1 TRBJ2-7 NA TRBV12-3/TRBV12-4 TGTGCCAGCAGTAGCCGGGACAGGGGGGAGTACTTC CASSSRDRGEYF
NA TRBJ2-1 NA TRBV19 TGTGCCAGTAGTCCTGCCCGGGGTGAGCAGTTCTTC CASSPARGEQFF
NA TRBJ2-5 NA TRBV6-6 TGTGCCAGCTATCTCTCGGGATCAAGTAAGAAAGAGACCCAGTACTTC CASYLSGSSKKETQYF
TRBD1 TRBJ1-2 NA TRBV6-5 TGTGCCAGCAGTTACTATAAAGGACAGGGGGCAAATGGCTACACCTTC CASSYYKGQGANGYTF
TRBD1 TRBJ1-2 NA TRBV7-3 TGTGCCAGCAGCTTACACGGACAGGCGGACTATGGCTACACCTTC CASSLHGQADYGYTF
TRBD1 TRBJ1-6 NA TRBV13 TGTGCCAGCAGCTCCCAGACAGGGGGAGAGAATTCACCCCTCCACTTT CASSSQTGGENSPLHF
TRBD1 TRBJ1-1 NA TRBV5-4 TGTGCCAGCAGCTTGGGGACAGGGGGGAACACTGAAGCTTTCTTT CASSLGTGGNTEAFF
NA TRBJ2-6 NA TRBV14 TGTGCCAGCAGCCAGATGCGGGACAGTAGCTCTGGGGCCAACGTCCTGACTTTC CASSQMRDSSSGANVLTF
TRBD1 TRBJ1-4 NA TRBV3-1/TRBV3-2 TGTGCCAGCAGCCAGGACAGGGTAGGCGAAAAACTGTTTTTT CASSQDRVGEKLFF
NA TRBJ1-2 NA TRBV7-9 TGTGCCAGCAGCTTAGACGTGGGCAGGTCGGCCTATGGCTACACCTTC CASSLDVGRSAYGYTF
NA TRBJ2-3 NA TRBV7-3 TGTGCCAGCAGCCGCGGAAGCACAGATACGCAGTATTTT CASSRGSTDTQYF
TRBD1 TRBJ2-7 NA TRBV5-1 TGCGCCAGCAGCTTGGCGGGACAGGGACAGCAGTACTTC CASSLAGQGQQYF